This T cell receptor (beta chain) was recovered during a study of blood T cells in healthy people across ages (dated by TCRdb to about 2015). For the wider study: In model experiments, template switching captured about one uniquely barcoded TCR beta cDNA molecule for every two T cells. The study measured age-related changes in TCR beta repertoire diversity using deep sequencing normalized with unique cDNA molecular identifiers. The donors were split into four age groups: young (average about 16 years), middle-aged (around 40), aged (about 56) and long-lived (under 90). Donors of different ages were randomly distributed across sequencing lanes to avoid experimental bias. The study analyzed two additional independent replicas of 1 million unique cDNA reads from the same blood draw for two donors, one aged 18 to 30 and one aged 80 or older. Broader findings and caveats from the paper: Donor CMV infection status was unknown, potentially confounding age-related changes in expanded clonotypes. Observed TCR beta diversity per million T cells fell roughly linearly with age, and a significant reduction was already apparent by age about 36. Compared with the aged group, the long-lived group had more naive CD4+ T cells, fewer expanded clones and increased TCR diversity, a pattern suggesting age selection. Observed TCR beta diversity correlated strongly with the percentage of naive T cells measured by flow cytometry. Since profiling was done on bulk unsorted PBMCs, naive and antigen-experienced compartments could not be conclusively compared. Estimates of total diversity from one million sequenced T cells were regarded as lower bounds and underestimates.

Library prep was done by 5' RACE. Instrument on record: Illumina HiSeq 2500. A second PCR of about 6 to 11 cycles was run with a J-beta primer mix and a sample-barcoded 5' primer. Each TCR beta cDNA molecule received a unique molecular identifier from a template-switch 5' adaptor carrying 12 random nucleotides. Each sample yielded at least 2.5 million CDR3-containing paired-end reads. The Mint cDNA synthesis kit, primed by a TRBC-specific oligonucleotide, was used to synthesize first-strand cDNA from all RNA. Following uracil-DNA glycosylase treatment, a first 18-cycle PCR with universal primers M1SS and BC2_uni_R was performed on all cDNA. Concerning the study's data processing: Normalization of each sample was performed by random selection of 1 million high-quality reads, each carrying a distinct molecular identifier. Instead of being binned into consensus sequences, reads with shared molecular identifiers were discarded. MiTCR, run with a Q25 quality threshold and the strictest error-elimination algorithm, handled CDR3 identification, clonotype clustering and error correction. A nonparametric unseen species model using Euler transformation provided a lower-bound estimate of total TCR beta diversity. TCRdb reworked the public reads: Q25 trimming with fastp, MiXCR clone assembly, productive beta chains retained. Each record represents a unique CDR3 protein, reported with the most common genes and DNA among its rows. The V and J calls were not made by the authors but by TCRdb's processing. The table for this sample lists 550,000 to 600,000 distinct CDR3 sequences; about 26% of them were counted only once. About 18% of the sample is held by the ten biggest clonotypes.

The 39 donors, aged roughly 6 to 90 years, were systemically healthy Caucasian individuals from Russia. Each donor gave 8 to 10 milliliters of peripheral blood, collected into EDTA-treated Vacutainer tubes. Ficoll-Paque density-gradient centrifugation was used to isolate PBMCs, with at least 6.5 million per sample. Trizol reagent was used to extract total RNA from PBMCs, with at least 6 micrograms per sample. For every donor, an aliquot of PBMCs went through flow cytometry to measure the percentages of naive CD45RAhigh/CD27high T cells. Comment on this clonotype: Its antigen has not been determined. No much larger clonotype is one base removed from it; base qualities were not supplied.

The CDR3 covers 15 residues, taking in both the cysteine and the phenylalanine. Of all the DNA, just the CDR3 is kept, 45 bases in frame from base 1. CDR1 is given as SGHTA and CDR2 as FQGNSA, both from the germline V gene. Ends trimmed: V by 1 base, J by 9 bases; bases unmatched to a gene: 9. This receptor was taken from a woman aged 70 to 79 in good health. The chain is assembled from TRBV7-2 and TRBJ2-1, with TRBD1 matching 7 junction bases. Sequences were obtained from blood. CDR3 loop: CASSLVGTAKSEQFF. The nucleotide sequence reads TGTGCCAGCAGCTTAGTAGGGACAGCAAAGAGTGAGCAGTTCTTC.